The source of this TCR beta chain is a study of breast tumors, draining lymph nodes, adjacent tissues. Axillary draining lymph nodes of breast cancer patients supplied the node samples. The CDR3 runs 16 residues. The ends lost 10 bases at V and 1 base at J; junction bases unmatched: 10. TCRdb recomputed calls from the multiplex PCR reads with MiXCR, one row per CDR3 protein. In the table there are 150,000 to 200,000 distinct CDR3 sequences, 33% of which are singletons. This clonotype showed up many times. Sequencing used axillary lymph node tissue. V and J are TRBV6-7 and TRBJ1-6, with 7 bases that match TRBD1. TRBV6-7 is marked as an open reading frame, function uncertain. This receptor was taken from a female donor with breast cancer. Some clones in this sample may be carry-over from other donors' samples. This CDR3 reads CATHDREGSYNSPLHF. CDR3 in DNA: TGTGCCACCCATGACAGGGAAGGATCCTATAATTCACCCCTCCACTTT.